This T cell receptor beta chain appears in the sequencing data of a study of T-cell reconstitution after alpha-beta-depleted transplantation in children. Findings and caveats of the study: There were reportedly several hundred expanded graft clones from which alpha-beta T cells came about two months after transplant.

This clonotype has a handful of counts. Its specificity is not known. V trimming: 7 bases; J trimming: 5 bases; junction bases outside the gene matches: 15. From germline, CDR1 is SGHTA and CDR2 FQGNSA. The length of the CDR3 is 16 residues. Preparation of the TCRbeta library used unique molecular identifiers. TCRdb reprocessed the PCR reads with MiXCR, giving one entry per CDR3 protein. The table records 600,000 or so distinct CDR3 sequences, roughly 23% of them present only once. The starting material was PBMCs, mostly from graft donor cells, obtained 360 days after TCRalphabeta/CD19-depleted stem cell transplant. This receptor was taken from a boy younger than two who had a stem cell transplant for acute myeloid leukemia, so the T cells may come from the graft donor. The V call is TRBV7-2, the J call TRBJ2-5; TRBD2 matches at 8 bases. CDR3 in amino acids: CASNGVNGGAMETQYF. CDR3 DNA: TGTGCCAGCAACGGGGTTAACGGGGGGGCAATGGAGACCCAGTACTTC.